This T cell receptor (beta chain) was identified during a study of T cell changes during pregnancy in multiple sclerosis. This CDR3 has 15 residues. V was clipped by 1 base and J by 4 bases, with 13 bases between them. The germline CDR1 and CDR2 sequences are LNHDA and SQIVND (reference sequence). This table comes from immunoSEQ multiplex PCR, and its TCRdb copy is limited to in-frame clones, with some not included. The repertoire holds about 41,000 clones, 80% to 95% seen once, with less than 12% in the top ten. The sequencing here drew on CD8+ T cells from peripheral blood mononuclear cells, taken in the first trimester of pregnancy. This clonotype originated in a female donor with multiple sclerosis, enrolled in a pregnancy study. The chain has TRBV19 and TRBJ1-1, with D tentatively TRBD1 (5 bases). The CDR3 sequence: CASSIAQGVFTEAFF. The DNA of the CDR3 is TGTGCCAGTAGTATAGCGCAGGGCGTTTTCACTGAAGCTTTCTTT.